Here is one TCR beta chain with its context. This receptor's antigen is unknown. No quality values exist for individual bases; no much larger clone is one base distant. These data originate in a study of vaccination and CD4 T cells after COVID-19 (dated by TCRdb to 2021 to 2024). Describing the broader study: Convalescent patients had a positive SARS-CoV-2 result on nasal swab PCR, and of these patients, 8 or 9 had mild disease and one had severe disease. Post-COVID blood samples from convalescent patients were collected a median of roughly 100 days after diagnosis, with a range of 35 to 161 days. Control cultures used a CEFX viral epitope pool as positive control, an HIV-1 Nef peptide pool as negative control, or no peptide. The convalescent cohort comprised six males and four females, including two Hispanic individuals, seven Caucasians, two Asians and one multiracial person. Participants got two doses of the Pfizer-BioNTech BNT162b2 vaccine (n=8) or two doses of the Moderna mRNA-1273 vaccine (n=2). The spike-specific CD4+ TCR repertoire was compared before and after mRNA vaccination in about nine COVID-19 convalescent patients and several infection-naive healthy vaccine recipients. The cultures were stimulated with overlapping spike peptide pools from SARS-CoV-2 and from the common cold coronaviruses HCoV-NL63, HCoV-OC43 and HCoV-229E. Post-vaccine blood samples were obtained a median of around 67 days after the second vaccine dose, with a range of roughly 14 to 241 days.

General study outcomes and caveats: Only a relatively small number of convalescent patients were included in the study, and early timepoints following natural infection were not analyzed. Among convalescent patients, a median about 90% of the SARS-CoV-2-reactive clones seen after vaccination appeared only after vaccination, which suggests priming specific to the vaccine. Of the vaccine-specific clones found in convalescent patients, nearly all (304 of 307) were mono-reactive for SARS-CoV-2 spike instead of being cross-reactive with common cold coronaviruses. The median number of SARS-CoV-2-reactive clonotypes rose from 21 after infection to 38 after vaccination, but the change was not significant.

The library was prepared using PCR. DNA from cultured CD4+ T cells underwent TCR sequencing with the Oncomine TCR Beta short-read assay at the Johns Hopkins FTIC core. The QIAamp micro DNA kit was used to extract genomic DNA from the cultured CD4+ T cells. The Oncomine TCR Beta libraries from cultured CD4+ T cells were pooled using unique dual indexes and then sequenced on an Illumina iSeq 100. From the authors' description of their analysis: Non-productive sequences were removed, and CDR3s not starting with C, not ending with F or W, or shorter than 7 amino acids were discarded. Antigen-specific clonotypes were identified using the MANAFEST web application through comparison of peptide-stimulated wells with reference and other culture wells. To be called positive, a clone needed an FDR below 0.05, an odds ratio above 5, and a productive frequency above 0.1% in at least two of three replicate wells. A clonotype counted as cross-reactive if it showed significant expansion both in the SARS-CoV-2 spike wells and in at least one common cold coronavirus spike condition. Using R version 3.6.1, CDR3 homology was evaluated through Levenshtein distances (stringdist) along with unrooted phylogenetic trees (ape). In-frame beta chains were kept once TCRdb had trimmed the public reads at Q25 with fastp and called clones with MiXCR. Rows are unified per CDR3 protein, each entry keeping the most common DNA and genes. These V and J calls are TCRdb output, not the study's own analysis. The sample table lists over 10,000 distinct CDR3 sequences, less than 75% of them with a count of one. 12% of the sample goes to the ten largest clones.

The sample's treatment or condition label, decoded: approximately 9-day PBMC culture with coronavirus spike peptide pools or control peptides (ViraFEST assay). The study used the ViraFEST assay, which expanded antigen-specific T cells with peptide pools and then identified expanded clonotypes by TCR sequencing. Positive SARS-CoV-2 PCR tests in the convalescent patients dated from March to December 2020, before Alpha, Beta and Delta variants emerged in the United States. Each well held approximately 2 million PBMCs cultured in IMDM containing roughly 5% human AB serum and approximately 9.4 IU/ml IL-2, with 8.5 to 10 ug/ml peptide pools added. On days 3 and 7, half of the culture medium was replaced with fresh IL-2-containing medium. Once the cells had been in culture for 9 to 10 days, the EasySep CD4+ T cell isolation kit was used to isolate CD4+ T cells by negative selection. Ficoll-Paque Plus gradient centrifugation was used to isolate PBMCs from whole blood, and the isolated PBMCs were then either used fresh or cryopreserved at -140C. Culture conditions were generally each tested in triplicate wells.

This sequence originates from a human donor who had recovered from COVID-19. Input material: CD4+ T cells from blood, cultured in vitro.

The CDR3 region: CSARDLGSNTEAFF. The nucleotides are TGCAGTGCTAGAGATTTGGGGTCGAACACTGAAGCTTTCTTT. Recombination connected TRBV20-1 to TRBJ1-1; the D gene is not confidently resolved. Trimming costs V 0 bases and J 1 base, and their ends lie 9 bases apart. The CDR1 and CDR2 encoded by the germline V gene (reference sequence) are DFQATT and SNEGSKA. Spanning cysteine to phenylalanine, the CDR3 consists of 14 amino acids. Of the read, only the CDR3 DNA is kept; its 42 bases are in frame from base 1.